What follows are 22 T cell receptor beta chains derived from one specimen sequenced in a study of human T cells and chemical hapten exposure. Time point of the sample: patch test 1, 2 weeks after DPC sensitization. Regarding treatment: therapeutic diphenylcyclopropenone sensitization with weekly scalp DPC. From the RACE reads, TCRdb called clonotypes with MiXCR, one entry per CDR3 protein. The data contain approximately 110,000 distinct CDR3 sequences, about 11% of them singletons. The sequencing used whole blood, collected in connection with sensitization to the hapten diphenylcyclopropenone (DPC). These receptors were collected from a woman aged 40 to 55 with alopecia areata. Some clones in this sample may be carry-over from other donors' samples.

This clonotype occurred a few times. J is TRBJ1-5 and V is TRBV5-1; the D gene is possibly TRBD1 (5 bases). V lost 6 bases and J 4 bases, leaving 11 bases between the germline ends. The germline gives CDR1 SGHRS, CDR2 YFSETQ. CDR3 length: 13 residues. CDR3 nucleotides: TGCGCCAGCACCCTGGGACCTAATCAGCCCCAGCATTTT. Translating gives CASTLGPNQPQHF.

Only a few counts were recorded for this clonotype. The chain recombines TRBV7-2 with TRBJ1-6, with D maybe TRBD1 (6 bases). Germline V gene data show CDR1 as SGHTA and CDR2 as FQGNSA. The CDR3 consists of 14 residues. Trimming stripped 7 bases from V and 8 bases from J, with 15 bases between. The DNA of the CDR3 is TGTGCCAGCAACCCCGGACAGTCCTATTCACCCCTCCACTTT. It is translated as CASNPGQSYSPLHF.

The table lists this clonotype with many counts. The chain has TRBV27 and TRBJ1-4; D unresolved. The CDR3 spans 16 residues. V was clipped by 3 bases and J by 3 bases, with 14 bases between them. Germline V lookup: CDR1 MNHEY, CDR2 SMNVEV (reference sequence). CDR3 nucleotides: TGTGCCAGCAGTTTTGTCCCTAGGTCCTCTAATGAAAAACTGTTTTTT. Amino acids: CASSFVPRSSNEKLFF.

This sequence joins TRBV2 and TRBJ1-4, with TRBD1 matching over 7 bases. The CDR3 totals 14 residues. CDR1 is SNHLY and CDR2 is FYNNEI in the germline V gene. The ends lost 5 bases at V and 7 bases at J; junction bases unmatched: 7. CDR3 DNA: TGTGCCAGCAGTCCACGGACAGGTGGTGAAAAACTGTTTTTT. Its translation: CASSPRTGGEKLFF.

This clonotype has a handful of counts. Here the CDR3 reads CASLGAIGEQFF. CDR3 in DNA: TGTGCCAGTTTGGGGGCGATTGGTGAGCAGTTCTTC. The rearrangement uses TRBV2 and TRBJ2-1; possible D gene TRBD1, 6 bases. The ends were cut back, 9 bases at V and 9 bases at J, with 15 bases in the middle. Germline assignment: CDR1 SNHLY and CDR2 FYNNEI. The CDR3 is made up of 12 amino acids.

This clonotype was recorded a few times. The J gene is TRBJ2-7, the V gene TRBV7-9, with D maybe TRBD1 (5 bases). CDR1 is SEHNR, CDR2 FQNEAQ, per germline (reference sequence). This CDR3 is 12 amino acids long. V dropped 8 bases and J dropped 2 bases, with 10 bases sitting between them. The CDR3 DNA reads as TGTGCCAGCGCGGCAGGGCCCTACGAGCAGTACTTC. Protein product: CASAAGPYEQYF.

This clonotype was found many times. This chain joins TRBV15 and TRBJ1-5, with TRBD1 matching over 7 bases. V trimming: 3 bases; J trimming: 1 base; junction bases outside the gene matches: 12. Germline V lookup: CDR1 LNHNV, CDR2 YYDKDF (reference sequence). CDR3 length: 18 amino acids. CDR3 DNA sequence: TGTGCCACCAGCAGTACAGGGGCCCCTGGGGTGAGCAATCAGCCCCAGCATTTT. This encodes CATSSTGAPGVSNQPQHF. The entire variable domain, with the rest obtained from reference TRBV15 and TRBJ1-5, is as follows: DAMVIQNPRYQVTQFGKPVTLSCSQTLNHNVMYWYQQKSSQAPKLLFHYYDKDFNNEADTPDNFQSRRPNTSFCFLDIRSPGLGDTAMYLCATSSTGAPGVSNQPQHFGDGTRLSIL.

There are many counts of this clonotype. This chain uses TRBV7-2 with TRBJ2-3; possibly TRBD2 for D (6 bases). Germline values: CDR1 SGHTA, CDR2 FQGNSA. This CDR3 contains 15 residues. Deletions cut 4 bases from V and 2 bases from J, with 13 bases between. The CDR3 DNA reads TGTGCCAGCAGCTCCGGACTATCCCCCACAGATACGCAGTATTTT. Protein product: CASSSGLSPTDTQYF.

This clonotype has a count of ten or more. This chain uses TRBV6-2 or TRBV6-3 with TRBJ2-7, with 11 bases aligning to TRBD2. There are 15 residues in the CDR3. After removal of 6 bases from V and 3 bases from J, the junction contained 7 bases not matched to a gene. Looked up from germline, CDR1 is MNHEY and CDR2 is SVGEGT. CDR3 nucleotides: TGTGCCAGCAGCCTCCTAGCGGGGGGTCTCTACGAGCAGTACTTC. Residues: CASSLLAGGLYEQYF.

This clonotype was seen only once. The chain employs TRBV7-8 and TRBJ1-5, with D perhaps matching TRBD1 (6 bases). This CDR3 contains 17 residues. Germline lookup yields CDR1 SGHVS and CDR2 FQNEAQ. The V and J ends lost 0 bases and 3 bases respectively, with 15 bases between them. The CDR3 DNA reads TGTGCCAGCAGCTTAGCGGAGGGGGGTTCCCTCAATCAGCCCCAGCATTTT. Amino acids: CASSLAEGGSLNQPQHF.

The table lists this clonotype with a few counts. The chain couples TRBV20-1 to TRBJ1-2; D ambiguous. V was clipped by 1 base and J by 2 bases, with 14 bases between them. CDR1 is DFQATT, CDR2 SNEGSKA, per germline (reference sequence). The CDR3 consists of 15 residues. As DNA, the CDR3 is TGCAGTGCTAGAGTCGACCGAAAACAGAACTATGGCTACACCTTC. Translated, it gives CSARVDRKQNYGYTF.

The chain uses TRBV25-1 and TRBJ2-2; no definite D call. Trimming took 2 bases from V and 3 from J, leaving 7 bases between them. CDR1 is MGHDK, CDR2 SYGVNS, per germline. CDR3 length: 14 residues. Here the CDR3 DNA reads TGTGCCAGCAGTGAACAGACTTACACCGGGGAGCTGTTTTTT. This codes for CASSEQTYTGELFF.

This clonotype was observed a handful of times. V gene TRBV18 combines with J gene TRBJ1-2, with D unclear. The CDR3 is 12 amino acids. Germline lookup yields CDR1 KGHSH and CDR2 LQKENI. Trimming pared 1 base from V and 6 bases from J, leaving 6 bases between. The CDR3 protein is CASSPLTDGYTF. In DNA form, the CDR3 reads TGTGCCAGCTCACCACTTACAGATGGCTACACCTTC.

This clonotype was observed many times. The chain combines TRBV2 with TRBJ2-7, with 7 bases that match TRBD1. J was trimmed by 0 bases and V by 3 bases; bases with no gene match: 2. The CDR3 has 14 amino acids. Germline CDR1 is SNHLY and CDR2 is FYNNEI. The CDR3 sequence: CASSERGHSYEQYF. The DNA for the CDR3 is TGTGCCAGCAGTGAGAGGGGGCACTCCTACGAGCAGTACTTC.

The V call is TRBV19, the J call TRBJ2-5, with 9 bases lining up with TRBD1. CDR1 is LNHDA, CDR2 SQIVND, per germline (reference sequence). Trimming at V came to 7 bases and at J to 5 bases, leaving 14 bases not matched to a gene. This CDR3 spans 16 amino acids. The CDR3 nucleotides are TGTGCCAGTACACAGGGAGGACAGGGGAAGGCGGAGACCCAGTACTTC. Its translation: CASTQGGQGKAETQYF.

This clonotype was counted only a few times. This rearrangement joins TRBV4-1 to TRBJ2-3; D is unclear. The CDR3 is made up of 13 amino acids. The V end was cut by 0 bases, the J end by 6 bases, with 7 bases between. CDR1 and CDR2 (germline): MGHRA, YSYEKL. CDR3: CASSQDPPDTQYF. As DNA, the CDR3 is TGCGCCAGCAGCCAAGATCCACCCGATACGCAGTATTTT.

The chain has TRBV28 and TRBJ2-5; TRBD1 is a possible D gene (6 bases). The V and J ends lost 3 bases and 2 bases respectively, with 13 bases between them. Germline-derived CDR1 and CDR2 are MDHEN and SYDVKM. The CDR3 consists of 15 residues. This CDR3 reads CASSFGGAAQETQYF. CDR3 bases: TGTGCCAGCAGTTTTGGGGGCGCAGCTCAAGAGACCCAGTACTTC.

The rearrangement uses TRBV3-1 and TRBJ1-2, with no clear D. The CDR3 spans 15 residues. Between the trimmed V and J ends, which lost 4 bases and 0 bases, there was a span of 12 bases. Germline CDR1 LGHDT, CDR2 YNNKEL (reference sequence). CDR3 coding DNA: TGTGCCAGCAGCCCCACAAAGAATTCTAACTATGGCTACACCTTC. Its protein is CASSPTKNSNYGYTF.

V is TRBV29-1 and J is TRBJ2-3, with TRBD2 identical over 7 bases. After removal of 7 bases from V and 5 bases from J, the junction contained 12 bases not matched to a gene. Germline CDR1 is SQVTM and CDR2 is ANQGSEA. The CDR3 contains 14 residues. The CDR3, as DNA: TGCAGCGCCCAGGCGGGCGGGAGACGAGATACGCAGTATTTT. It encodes CSAQAGGRRDTQYF.

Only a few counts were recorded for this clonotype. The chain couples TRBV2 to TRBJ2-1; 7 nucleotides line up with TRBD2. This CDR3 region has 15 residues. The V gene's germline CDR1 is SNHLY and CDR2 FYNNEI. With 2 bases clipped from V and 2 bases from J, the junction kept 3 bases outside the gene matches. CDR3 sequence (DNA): TGTGCCAGCAGTGAACTGGGGGGGGCCTACAATGAGCAGTTCTTC. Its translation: CASSELGGAYNEQFF.

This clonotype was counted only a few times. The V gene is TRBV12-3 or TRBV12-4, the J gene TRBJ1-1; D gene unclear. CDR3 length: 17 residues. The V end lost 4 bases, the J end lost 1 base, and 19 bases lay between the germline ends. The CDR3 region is CASSSLEASEGNTEAFF. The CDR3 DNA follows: TGTGCCAGCAGTTCACTCGAAGCGAGCGAGGGGAACACTGAAGCTTTCTTT.

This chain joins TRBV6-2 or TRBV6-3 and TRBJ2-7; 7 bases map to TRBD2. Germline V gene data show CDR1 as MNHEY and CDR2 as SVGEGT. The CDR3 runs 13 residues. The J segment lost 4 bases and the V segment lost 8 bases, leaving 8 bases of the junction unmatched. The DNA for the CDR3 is TGTGCCAGCCTCAGCGGGACTTCATACGAGCAGTACTTC. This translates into CASLSGTSYEQYF.